This T cell receptor (beta chain) originates from a study of T cells in Graves' hyperthyroidism and ophthalmopathy. Study as a whole: The blood sample was taken at first diagnosis, before treatment began. Findings and limits, study-wide: Peripheral blood also featured most of the thyroid clonotypes expanded above 0.001.

The CDR3 covers 12 residues. The germline V and J ends were trimmed by 0 bases and 9 bases, with 8 bases remaining between them. Looked up from germline, CDR1 is MNHEY and CDR2 is SVGAGI. This clonotype was seen many times. The antigen remains unidentified. TCR beta CDR3 region amplification was performed from RNA transcripts. First-round RT-PCR with HTBI primers amplified the TCR CDR3 region. One entry per CDR3 protein, called by TCRdb with MiXCR from the multiplex PCR reads. The data contain about 520,000 distinct CDR3 sequences, around a quarter of them seen just once; the ten biggest clones take up 11%. The authors obtained PBMCs from roughly 10 ml of fresh peripheral blood.

V and J are TRBV6-5 and TRBJ1-2; D gene uncertain. This TCR was sampled from a woman younger than 45 with Graves' ophthalmopathy. The sample consisted of blood. This chain's CDR3 is CASSYSMGSYTF. The DNA for the CDR3 is TGTGCCAGCAGTTACTCGATGGGGAGCTACACCTTC.